This entry lists 6 T cell receptor beta chains sequenced from one sample in a study of CD8+ T cells in alopecia areata. Sample treatment: oral pan-JAK inhibitor, 5-10 mg twice daily. RNA was extracted and reverse transcribed into cDNA as the sequencing template. Sequencing used immunoSEQ multiplex PCR; TCRdb keeps in-frame clones, though not all of them. The sample carries over 150,000 clones, 50% to 65% recorded once. Source: CD8+ T cells sorted from blood, taken at week 24, from a patient treated with tofacitinib. The source of these receptors is a human donor with alopecia areata.

This clone was seen a few times. The chain employs TRBV29-1 and TRBJ2-3, with TRBD1 matching over 9 bases. CDR3 length equals 14 residues. From germline, CDR1 is SQVTM and CDR2 ANQGSEA. The V and J ends lost 7 bases and 0 bases, in that order; junction bases with no gene match: 5. The CDR3 spells CSARGTGSTDTQYF. The CDR3 DNA follows: TGCAGCGCCAGAGGGACAGGGAGCACAGATACGCAGTATTTT.

In DNA form, the CDR3 reads TGTGCCAGCAGTGGACTAGCGGGGGGCCTCCAAGAGACCCAGTACTTC. It specifies CASSGLAGGLQETQYF. The chain carries TRBV9 and TRBJ2-5; 14 bases agree with TRBD2. J gave up 1 base and V 5 bases, and 4 bases lay outside the gene matches. This CDR3 is built from 16 residues. The germline V gene has CDR1 SGDLS and CDR2 YYNGEE.

The chain uses TRBV9 and TRBJ2-1, with TRBD1 identical over 9 bases. Germline V gene sequence: CDR1 SGDLS, CDR2 YYNGEE. The V gene end was trimmed by 1 base and the J gene end by 4 bases; junction bases not matched to a gene: 3. This CDR3 has 15 amino acids. CDR3 amino acids: CASSVRDRVYNEQFF. CDR3 DNA: TGTGCCAGCAGCGTACGGGACAGGGTATACAATGAGCAGTTCTTC.

The chain is built from TRBV4-1 and TRBJ1-2, with D possibly being TRBD1 (6 bases). CDR1 and CDR2 (germline): MGHRA, YSYEKL. The CDR3 runs 14 residues. The ends were cut back, 3 bases at V and 4 bases at J, with 12 bases in the middle. This chain's CDR3 is CASSHLTGTYGYTF. The CDR3 coding sequence is TGCGCCAGCAGCCACCTCACAGGGACCTATGGCTACACCTTC.

This clone has more than one count but fewer than ten. The CDR3 spells CASSGGALNEQFF. The CDR3, as DNA: TGTGCCAGCAGCGGGGGGGCTCTCAATGAGCAGTTCTTC. The J gene is TRBJ2-1, the V gene TRBV2; 8 bases fit TRBD2. Per germline, CDR1 SNHLY and CDR2 FYNNEI. This CDR3 has 13 amino acids. Trimming removed 6 bases from V and 6 bases from J; junction bases left unmatched: 4.

V gene TRBV13 combines with J gene TRBJ2-7, with unresolved D. Germline V gene data show CDR1 as PRHDT and CDR2 as FYEKMQ (reference sequence). V was cut by 6 bases and J by 2 bases, with 11 bases left in between. The CDR3 consists of 13 residues. For the CDR3, the DNA is TGTGCCAGCAGTATAGGCCCGACCTACGAGCAGTACTTC. It codes for CASSIGPTYEQYF.